The 29 T cell receptor beta chains presented below share a single source sample, sequenced in a study of PD-1 blockade in mismatch repair-deficient tumors (dated by TCRdb to 2016 to 2017). The method behind the library was the immunoSEQ multiplex PCR assay. TCRdb holds this immuneACCESS table with in-frame rearrangements only. Some clones are missing; in checked studies, unresolved V genes explain under half, and the rest has no known cause. The sample records approximately 25,000 clones, 65% to 85% of which are singletons. 20% to 25% of the sample goes to the ten largest clones. In the paper's terms, the time point label means: peripheral blood 12 weeks after first pembrolizumab dose. Sequenced here: peripheral blood, sampled 12 weeks after starting pembrolizumab. These receptors came from an adult with mismatch repair-deficient cancer.

The V and J genes are TRBV7-2 and TRBJ2-7; D uncertain. Germline V gene lookup returns CDR1 SGHTA and CDR2 FQGNSA. Trimming shortened V by 5 bases and J by 3 bases, and 11 bases separated the two germline ends. The CDR3 is 13 residues long. The CDR3 loop is CASSRDQIYEQYF. CDR3 nucleotide sequence: TGTGCCAGCAGCCGCGACCAGATCTACGAGCAGTACTTC.

V gene TRBV30 combines with J gene TRBJ2-1, with a weak D call TRBD2 (6 bases). CDR1 and CDR2 (germline): GTSNPN, SVGIG (reference sequence). V lost 0 bases, J lost 7 bases, and 16 bases lay in between. This CDR3 has 15 amino acids. CDR3 residues: CAWSVPLGGENEQFF. The CDR3 DNA sequence: TGTGCCTGGAGTGTCCCATTGGGAGGCGAGAATGAGCAGTTCTTC.

The J gene is TRBJ2-3, the V gene TRBV29-1, with D maybe TRBD2 (5 bases). This CDR3 is 11 amino acids long. Germline CDR1 is SQVTM and CDR2 is ANQGSEA. The V end lost 5 bases, the J end lost 5 bases, and 8 bases lay between the germline ends. The CDR3 DNA reads TGCAGCGTTTCAAGCGGAGATACGCAGTATTTT. It yields the protein CSVSSGDTQYF.

A remark on this clone: This specimen includes other DNA sequences encoding the same CDR3. This chain uses TRBV6-1 with TRBJ1-5; D remains ambiguous. V lost 2 bases to trimming and J lost 1 base, with 12 bases between them. CDR1 MNHNS and CDR2 SASEGT come from the germline V gene. CDR3 size: 16 residues. CDR3 coding DNA: TGTGCCAGCAGTGAACTACCCCCCGGGAGCAATCAGCCCCAGCATTTT. This codes for CASSELPPGSNQPQHF.

The chain combines TRBV27 with TRBJ2-3; TRBD1 matches at 7 bases. Germline V gene data show CDR1 as MNHEY and CDR2 as SMNVEV (reference sequence). This CDR3 spans 17 amino acids. Trimming removed 6 bases from V and 3 bases from J; junction bases left unmatched: 15. DNA of the CDR3: TGTGCCAGCAGCCACATAGGGCCAGGGGGTGGTACAGATACGCAGTATTTT. The encoded protein is CASSHIGPGGGTDTQYF.

This clone is a singleton in its sample. V usage is TRBV5-1 and J usage is TRBJ1-2, with TRBD1 identical over 7 bases. With 0 bases clipped from V and 5 bases from J, the junction kept 7 bases outside the gene matches. The CDR3 sequence is 15 residues long. Germline assignment: CDR1 SGHRS and CDR2 YFSETQ. The CDR3 DNA reads TGCGCCAGCAGCTTGGGTCCCGGACAGGTTTATGGCTACACCTTC. Protein: CASSLGPGQVYGYTF.

CDR3 coding DNA: TGTGCCAGCAGTTTCCAGGACGGCTACACCTTC. Protein sequence: CASSFQDGYTF. The chain is built from TRBV28 and TRBJ1-2, with D unresolved. From germline, CDR1 is MDHEN and CDR2 SYDVKM. The CDR3 length is 11 residues. Trimming shortened V by 3 bases and J by 8 bases, and 7 bases separated the two germline ends.

The rearrangement uses TRBV7-9 and TRBJ1-1; D not resolved. This CDR3 comprises 14 residues. The germline V gene encodes CDR1 SEHNR and CDR2 FQNEAQ (reference sequence). V was pared by 2 bases and J by 6 bases, with 13 bases between. The CDR3 loop is CASSLILDFPEAFF. The CDR3 DNA reads as TGTGCCAGCAGCTTAATTTTGGATTTCCCTGAAGCTTTCTTT.

This rearrangement joins TRBV27 to TRBJ2-5; 10 nucleotides agree with TRBD1. V gave up 1 base and J gave up 7 bases; unmatched junction bases: 0. The length of the CDR3 is 13 residues. The germline CDR1 and CDR2 sequences are MNHEY and SMNVEV (reference sequence). CDR3 sequence: CASSLWTGGTQYF. The CDR3, as DNA: TGTGCCAGCAGTTTATGGACAGGGGGGACCCAGTACTTC.

The V call is TRBV2, the J call TRBJ1-1, with D possibly being TRBD1 (6 bases). The germline V gene has CDR1 SNHLY and CDR2 FYNNEI. V dropped 3 bases and J dropped 7 bases, with 15 bases sitting between them. The CDR3 extends over 14 amino acids. Here the CDR3 DNA reads TGTGCCAGCAGTGATATCGGGGGGCTGGATGAAGCTTTCTTT. Translated: CASSDIGGLDEAFF.

The chain combines TRBV5-1 with TRBJ2-7; 9 bases map to TRBD1. The CDR3 runs 14 residues. The germline gives CDR1 SGHRS, CDR2 YFSETQ. V was pared by 5 bases and J by 3 bases, with 6 bases of the junction left unmatched. The CDR3 protein is CASRQPGQGYEQYF. The CDR3 nucleotides are TGCGCCAGCAGACAGCCGGGACAGGGCTACGAGCAGTACTTC.

V is TRBV19 and J is TRBJ2-3, with D possibly matching TRBD2 (6 bases). The V end was cut by 1 base, the J end by 6 bases, with 14 bases between. In germline, CDR1 is LNHDA, CDR2 SQIVND (reference sequence). This CDR3 contains 15 residues. The CDR3 bases are TGTGCCAGTAGTATAGCACAGTCCGGAGGGGATACGCAGTATTTT. Its protein product is CASSIAQSGGDTQYF.

This clone showed up just once. The chain employs TRBV4-3 and TRBJ2-7, with a tentative D call TRBD1 (6 bases). This CDR3 has 15 residues. V was trimmed by 3 bases and J by 2 bases, leaving 14 bases between them. Germline V lookup: CDR1 LGHNA, CDR2 YSLEER. CDR3 in amino acids: CASSQDSGGTYEQYF. CDR3 in DNA: TGCGCCAGCAGCCAGGACAGTGGGGGAACCTACGAGCAGTACTTC.

The chain is built from TRBV4-1 and TRBJ2-7; D remains ambiguous. V was pared by 1 base and J by 0 bases, with 10 bases between. CDR1 is MGHRA, CDR2 YSYEKL, per germline. This CDR3 has 15 amino acids. CDR3 residues: CASSQVFLVSYEQYF. The CDR3 nucleotides read TGCGCCAGCAGCCAAGTCTTCCTAGTCTCCTACGAGCAGTACTTC.

CDR3 DNA sequence: TGTGCCAGCAGTTCACAGGGGGGGAGGGACCAAGAGACCCAGTACTTC. It is translated as CASSSQGGRDQETQYF. The chain couples TRBV28 to TRBJ2-5; TRBD1 is a possible D gene (8 bases). The germline CDR1 and CDR2 sequences are MDHEN and SYDVKM. V gave up 4 bases and J gave up 0 bases, with 15 bases separating them. The CDR3 has 16 residues.

The V gene is TRBV27, the J gene TRBJ2-7; TRBD2 matches 8 bases. This CDR3 has 14 residues. From germline, CDR1 is MNHEY and CDR2 SMNVEV (reference sequence). V was pared by 6 bases and J by 1 base, with 5 bases of the junction left unmatched. The DNA for the CDR3 is TGTGCCAGCAGCAAGACTAGCGTATCCTACGAGCAGTACTTC. Its protein is CASSKTSVSYEQYF.

The chain has TRBV28 and TRBJ2-7; TRBD1 might be the D (7 bases). The CDR3 has 15 amino acids. Germline-derived CDR1 and CDR2 are MDHEN and SYDVKM. The germline V and J ends were trimmed by 5 bases and 3 bases, with 17 bases remaining between them. The CDR3 DNA reads TGTGCCAGCAGTAACAGGGGAGGTTGGGGCTACGAGCAGTACTTC. This codes for CASSNRGGWGYEQYF.

The rearrangement uses TRBV5-6 and TRBJ2-2; 12 nucleotides align to TRBD1. Looked up from germline, CDR1 is SGHDT and CDR2 is YYEEEE. V shed 1 base and J 8 bases; nucleotides not matched to a gene: 6. The CDR3 is 16 amino acids. DNA for the CDR3: TGTGCCAGCAGCTTGTTGGGACAGGGGGCGCTGGGGGAGCTGTTTTTT. This gives the protein CASSLLGQGALGELFF.

This chain uses TRBV7-9 with TRBJ2-7; D not resolved. This CDR3 contains 12 residues. The V gene lost 4 bases and the J gene lost 7 bases, with 11 bases spanning the gap. Germline loops: CDR1 SEHNR, CDR2 FQNEAQ (reference sequence). The CDR3 DNA sequence: TGTGCCAGCAGCTCGCGGTTTCGGGAGCAGTACTTC. Encoded protein: CASSSRFREQYF. The full variable domain, its missing parts supplied by reference TRBV7-9 and TRBJ2-7, is DTGVSQNPRHKITKRGQNVTFRCDPISEHNRLYWYRQTLGQGPEFLTYFQNEAQLEKSRLLSDRFSAERPKGSFSTLEIQRTEQGDSAMYLCASSSRFREQYFGPGTRLTVT.

V gene TRBV25-1 combines with J gene TRBJ2-5; no clear D gene. Germline V CDR1 and CDR2: MGHDK, SYGVNS. Trimming pared 0 bases from V and 4 bases from J, leaving 3 bases between. This CDR3 has 12 amino acids. The CDR3 here is CASSEYPETQYF. CDR3 DNA sequence: TGTGCCAGCAGTGAATACCCAGAGACCCAGTACTTC. Based on the CDR3 plus reference TRBV25-1 and TRBJ2-5, the full variable domain is EADIYQTPRYLVIGTGKKITLECSQTMGHDKMYWYQQDPGMELHLIHYSYGVNSTEKGDLSSESTVSRIRTEHFPLTLESARPSHTSQYLCASSEYPETQYFGPGTRLLVL.

In its sample, this clone was seen a few times. The V and J genes are TRBV18 and TRBJ2-7, with D possibly TRBD2 on 5 matching bases. This CDR3 has 16 amino acids. V lost 4 bases and J 0 bases, leaving 16 bases between the germline ends. Germline V lookup: CDR1 KGHSH, CDR2 LQKENI. For the CDR3, the DNA is TGTGCCAGCTCACTTCGGAGCGGAAGGGCCTCCTACGAGCAGTACTTC. It codes for CASSLRSGRASYEQYF.

This clone was seen a handful of times. The chain carries TRBV11-3 and TRBJ2-2; possibly TRBD1 for D (6 bases). The CDR3 runs to 17 residues. CDR1 is SGHNT and CDR2 is YENEEA in the germline V gene. V gave up 1 base and J gave up 4 bases, with 16 bases separating them. The CDR3 loop reads CASSLVMSGDPTGELFF. DNA of the CDR3: TGTGCCAGCAGCTTAGTTATGTCAGGGGACCCCACCGGGGAGCTGTTTTTT.

This chain links TRBV7-3 with TRBJ2-1; 8 positions agree with TRBD2. This CDR3 comprises 13 residues. The V segment lost 3 bases and the J segment 8 bases; nucleotides outside the gene matches: 3. Germline V gene sequence: CDR1 SGHTA, CDR2 FQGTGA. CDR3 region: CASSFGTSDEQFF. As DNA, the CDR3 is TGTGCCAGCAGCTTCGGGACTAGTGATGAGCAGTTCTTC.

The chain uses TRBV6-4 and TRBJ2-6, with D perhaps matching TRBD1 (5 bases). V lost 2 bases and J 0 bases, leaving 5 bases between the germline ends. Germline V gives CDR1 MRHNA, CDR2 SNTAGT. This CDR3 is 15 amino acids long. DNA for the CDR3: TGTGCCAGCAGTGACGACAGCTCTGGGGCCAACGTCCTGACTTTC. Protein product: CASSDDSSGANVLTF.

In nucleotides, the CDR3 is TGTGCCAGCAGTGATGAGCGGGGCACAGATACGCAGTATTTT. This codes for CASSDERGTDTQYF. The rearrangement uses TRBV2 and TRBJ2-3, with D possibly TRBD2 on 6 matching bases. V was pared by 3 bases and J by 1 base, with 8 bases between. CDR1 is SNHLY and CDR2 is FYNNEI in the germline V gene. The CDR3 length is 14 residues.

This clone was observed a single time. The chain joins TRBV4-1 to TRBJ2-6; unclear D gene. V was trimmed by 1 base and J by 0 bases, leaving 7 bases between them. This CDR3 is built from 16 residues. Germline V gives CDR1 MGHRA, CDR2 YSYEKL. The CDR3 protein is CASSQVLFSGANVLTF. CDR3 in DNA: TGCGCCAGCAGCCAAGTTCTCTTCTCTGGGGCCAACGTCCTGACTTTC.

The gene calls are TRBV18 and TRBJ2-7; tentatively, D is TRBD1 or TRBD2 (5 bases each). This CDR3 has 12 residues. Germline lookup yields CDR1 KGHSH and CDR2 LQKENI. The V end lost 2 bases, the J end lost 6 bases, and 8 bases lay between the germline ends. The CDR3 coding sequence is TGTGCCAGCTCACCAGGGGGATCCGAGCAGTACTTC. Its protein product is CASSPGGSEQYF.

The V call is TRBV28, the J call TRBJ1-4; D remains ambiguous. The CDR3 covers 11 residues. V lost 2 bases to trimming and J lost 12 bases, with 7 bases between them. Germline V gene sequence: CDR1 MDHEN, CDR2 SYDVKM. In DNA form, the CDR3 reads TGTGCCAGCAGTTTAGGGAGCGAACTGTTTTTT. The encoded protein is CASSLGSELFF.

The V gene is TRBV14, the J gene TRBJ2-1; 9 bases match TRBD2. The CDR3 spans 14 residues. The germline CDR1 and CDR2 sequences are SGHDN and FVKESK. The V segment lost 4 bases and the J segment 4 bases; nucleotides outside the gene matches: 2. CDR3 nucleotide sequence: TGTGCCAGCAGCCTAGCGGGAGTTTACAATGAGCAGTTCTTC. Its protein product is CASSLAGVYNEQFF.